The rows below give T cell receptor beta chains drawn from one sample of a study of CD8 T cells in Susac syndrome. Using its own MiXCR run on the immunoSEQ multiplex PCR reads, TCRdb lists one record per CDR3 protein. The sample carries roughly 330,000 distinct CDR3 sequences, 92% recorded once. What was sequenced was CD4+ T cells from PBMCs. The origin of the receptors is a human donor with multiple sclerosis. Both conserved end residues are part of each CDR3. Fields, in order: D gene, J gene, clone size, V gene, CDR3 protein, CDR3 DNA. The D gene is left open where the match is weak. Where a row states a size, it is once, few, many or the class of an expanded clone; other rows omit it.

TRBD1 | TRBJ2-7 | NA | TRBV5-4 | CASSLAGTGGVEQYF | TGTGCCAGCAGCTTGGCTGGGACAGGGGGCGTCGAGCAGTACTTC
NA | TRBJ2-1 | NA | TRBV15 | CATSREFSSPSYNEQFF | TGTGCCACCAGCAGAGAATTCAGTAGCCCCTCCTACAATGAGCAGTTCTTC
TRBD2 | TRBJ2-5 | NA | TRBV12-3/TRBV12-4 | CASRVGSSGGQETQYF | TGTGCCAGCAGAGTCGGGTCTAGCGGGGGCCAAGAGACCCAGTACTTC
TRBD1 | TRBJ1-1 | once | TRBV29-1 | CSVRGQGTEAFF | TGCAGCGTCAGGGGGCAAGGCACTGAAGCTTTCTTT
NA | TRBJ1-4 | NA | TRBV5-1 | CASSSGNHRVEKLFF | TGCGCCAGCAGCTCCGGGAACCACCGTGTTGAAAAACTGTTTTTT
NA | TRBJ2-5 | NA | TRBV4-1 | CASSQGGSVPQETQYF | TGCGCCAGCAGCCAAGGTGGGAGTGTCCCTCAAGAGACCCAGTACTTC
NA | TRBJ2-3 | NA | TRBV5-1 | CASSLWRGGVYTQYF | TGCGCCAGCAGCTTGTGGCGGGGAGGTGTATATACGCAGTATTTT
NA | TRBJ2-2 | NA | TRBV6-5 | CASGTGELFF | TGTGCCTCCGGAACCGGGGAGCTGTTTTTT
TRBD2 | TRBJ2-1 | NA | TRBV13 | CASSLVGTSGRSGSNEQFF | TGTGCCAGCAGCTTAGTTGGGACTAGCGGGAGATCCGGGTCCAATGAGCAGTTCTTC
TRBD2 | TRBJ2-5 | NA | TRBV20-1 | CSASSGLTSGSVLVETQYF | TGCAGTGCTAGCTCGGGACTAACTAGCGGGAGTGTCTTGGTGGAGACCCAGTACTTC
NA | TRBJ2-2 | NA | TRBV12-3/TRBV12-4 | CASSLGGADTGELFF | TGTGCCAGCAGTTTAGGCGGGGCGGACACCGGGGAGCTGTTTTTT
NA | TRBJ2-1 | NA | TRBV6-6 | CASSYDEQFF | TGTGCCAGCAGTTACGATGAGCAGTTCTTC
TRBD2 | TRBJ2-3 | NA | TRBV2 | CASSGPYLSGLAADTQYF | TGTGCCAGCAGTGGGCCGTATCTATCGGGACTAGCAGCAGATACGCAGTATTTT
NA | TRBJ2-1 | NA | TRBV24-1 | CATSDSRTSSRVNSYNEQFF | TGTGCCACCAGTGATTCCCGAACCTCTAGCCGCGTTAACTCCTACAATGAGCAGTTCTTC
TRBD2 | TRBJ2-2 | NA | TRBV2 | CASKTSGGSTGELFF | TGTGCCAGCAAAACTAGCGGGGGTTCCACCGGGGAGCTGTTTTTT
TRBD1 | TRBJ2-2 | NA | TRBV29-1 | CSALGQGNAGELFF | TGCAGCGCATTGGGACAGGGGAACGCCGGGGAGCTGTTTTTT
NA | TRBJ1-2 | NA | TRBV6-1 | CASSETDHYGYTF | TGTGCCAGCAGTGAGACAGACCACTATGGCTACACCTTC
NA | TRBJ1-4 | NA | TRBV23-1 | CASSPRGEGKLMKELFF | TGCGCCAGCAGCCCCAGGGGCGAGGGAAAACTAATGAAAGAACTGTTTTTT
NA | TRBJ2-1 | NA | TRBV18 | CASSPPGVNEQFF | TGTGCCAGCTCACCACCCGGGGTTAATGAGCAGTTCTTC
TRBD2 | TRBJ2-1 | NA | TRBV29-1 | CSAPRTPSGRALGQF | TGCAGCGCTCCCCGGACCCCTAGCGGGAGGGCTTTGGGACAGTTC
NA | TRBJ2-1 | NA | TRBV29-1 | CSAQGFEQFF | TGCAGCGCCCAGGGTTTTGAGCAGTTCTTC
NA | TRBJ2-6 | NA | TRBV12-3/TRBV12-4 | CASGGYYSGANVLTF | TGTGCCAGCGGGGGCTACTACTCTGGGGCCAACGTCCTGACTTTC
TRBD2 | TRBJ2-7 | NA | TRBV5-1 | CASSLVAGAPHEQYF | TGCGCCAGCAGCTTGGTAGCGGGAGCTCCCCACGAGCAGTACTTC
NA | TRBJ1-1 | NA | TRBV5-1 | CASSVVGPGLTEAFF | TGCGCCAGCAGCGTTGTGGGGCCTGGGCTAACTGAAGCTTTCTTT
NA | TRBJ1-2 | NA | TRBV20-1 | CSARERGLWGYTF | TGCAGTGCTAGAGAACGGGGGCTATGGGGCTACACCTTC
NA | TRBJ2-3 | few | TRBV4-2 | CASSPSTSTDTQYF | TGTGCCAGCAGCCCTTCGACTAGCACAGATACGCAGTATTTT
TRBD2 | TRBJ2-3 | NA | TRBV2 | CASSSILARPDTQYF | TGTGCCAGCAGTTCCATACTAGCGCGACCAGATACGCAGTATTTT
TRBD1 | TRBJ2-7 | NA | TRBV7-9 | CASSRRDRTAYEQYF | TGTGCCAGCAGCCGCCGGGACAGAACCGCCTACGAGCAGTACTTC
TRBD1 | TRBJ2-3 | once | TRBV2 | CASRGTGASTDTQYF | TGTGCCAGCAGGGGGACAGGTGCTAGCACAGATACGCAGTATTTT
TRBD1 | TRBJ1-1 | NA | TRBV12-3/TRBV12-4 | CASRQDRGNEAFF | TGTGCCAGCAGACAGGACAGGGGGAATGAAGCTTTCTTT
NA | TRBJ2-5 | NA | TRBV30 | CAWSVMILGYQETQYF | TGTGCCTGGAGTGTAATGATTTTGGGGTACCAAGAGACCCAGTACTTC
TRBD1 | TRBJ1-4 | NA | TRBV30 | CAWKRGGRGFAGEKLFF | TGTGCCTGGAAGAGAGGGGGCAGGGGATTTGCGGGTGAAAAACTGTTTTTT
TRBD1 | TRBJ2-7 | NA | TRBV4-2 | CASSQRGDRGSYEQYF | TGTGCCAGCAGCCAGCGGGGGGACAGGGGATCCTACGAGCAGTACTTC
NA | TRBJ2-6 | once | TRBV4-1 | CASSPNPGTTGANVLTF | TGCGCCAGCAGCCCCAACCCGGGAACGACGGGGGCCAACGTCCTGACTTTC
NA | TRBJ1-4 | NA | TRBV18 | CASSPVQHLTNEKLFF | TGTGCCAGCTCACCCGTACAGCACCTCACTAATGAAAAACTGTTTTTT
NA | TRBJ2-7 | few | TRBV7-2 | CASSLATSYEQYF | TGTGCCAGCAGCTTAGCAACCTCCTACGAGCAGTACTTC
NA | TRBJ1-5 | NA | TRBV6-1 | CASRWTENQPQHF | TGTGCCAGCAGGTGGACAGAAAATCAGCCCCAGCATTTT
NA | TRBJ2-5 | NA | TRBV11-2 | CASSPKLGEWETQYF | TGTGCCAGCAGCCCTAAATTAGGGGAATGGGAGACCCAGTACTTC
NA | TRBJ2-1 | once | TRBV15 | CATSRTLTGNNEQFF | TGTGCCACCAGCAGAACCCTAACAGGGAACAATGAGCAGTTCTTC
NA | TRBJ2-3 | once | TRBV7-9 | CASSLAITGINTDTQYF | TGTGCCAGCAGCTTAGCGATCACGGGGATAAACACAGATACGCAGTATTTT
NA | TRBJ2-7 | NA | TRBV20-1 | CSAQRGHSSYEQYF | TGCAGTGCCCAGAGGGGTCATAGCTCCTACGAGCAGTACTTC
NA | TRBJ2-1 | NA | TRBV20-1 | CSAAGPYNEQFF | TGCAGTGCAGCCGGACCCTACAATGAGCAGTTCTTC
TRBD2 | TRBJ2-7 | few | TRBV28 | CASNRAGLREQYF | TGTGCCAGTAACCGAGCGGGACTGAGGGAGCAGTACTTC
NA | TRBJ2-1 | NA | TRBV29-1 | CSAKWTVGEQFF | TGCAGCGCGAAATGGACAGTGGGAGAGCAGTTCTTC
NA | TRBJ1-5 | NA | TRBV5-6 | CASHLGGARNQPQHF | TGTGCCAGCCACTTGGGGGGGGCGAGAAATCAGCCCCAGCATTTT
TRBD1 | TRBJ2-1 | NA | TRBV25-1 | CASSEFPGTGYSEQFF | TGTGCCAGCAGTGAATTCCCCGGGACAGGGTATAGTGAGCAGTTCTTC
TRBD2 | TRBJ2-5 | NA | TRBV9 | CASTKSGTTWETQYF | TGTGCCAGCACCAAAAGCGGGACGACGTGGGAGACCCAGTACTTC
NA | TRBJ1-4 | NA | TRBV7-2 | CASSPSRGEKLFF | TGTGCCAGCAGCCCGTCTAGGGGGGAAAAACTGTTTTTT